This record covers a single T cell receptor beta chain. Each CDR3 protein is one row after TCRdb ran MiXCR on the 5' RACE reads. Here the sample spans more than 400,000 distinct CDR3 sequences, about 18% being singletons. V was pared by 5 bases and J by 2 bases, with 9 bases between. CDR1 and CDR2 from the germline V gene are SNHLY and FYNNEI. The CDR3 covers 13 residues. The data stem from a study of T-cell memory formation after mild COVID-19. The receptor comes from an adult woman who had mild COVID-19 (a few samples of this study predate the infection). Cell type and time point are not known. The chain carries TRBV2 and TRBJ1-2, with D unclear. The sequenced sample consisted of PBMCs or a T cell subset sorted from them (not recorded which). The DNA for the CDR3 is TGTGCCAGCAGTAAATCAGAAAACTATGGCTACACCTTC. Encoded protein: CASSKSENYGYTF.